This is a list of T cell receptor beta chains from one sample in a study of cytomegalovirus exposure and HLA in healthy donors. Method: immunoSEQ multiplex PCR; TCRdb's copy keeps in-frame clones and lacks some. Here the sample spans fewer than 250,000 clones, approximately 82% being singletons. The specimen was PBMCs. These receptors were taken from a woman aged 50 to 60 in good health and CMV-seropositive. Each CDR3 is given with its conserved first and last residue. The D gene is left open where the match is weak. Only part of the rows carry a size: once, few, many, or a class if the clone is expanded.

length | D | J | size | V | DNA | CDR3
14 | TRBD1 | TRBJ2-5 | NA | TRBV28 | TGTGCCAGCAGCCCGGGACAGCTAAAAGAGACCCAGTACTTC | CASSPGQLKETQYF
16 | TRBD1 | TRBJ2-2 | NA | TRBV9 | TGTGCCAGCAGCGTAGTCTCAGGACAGGGGGCCGGGGAGCTGTTTTTT | CASSVVSGQGAGELFF
16 | NA | TRBJ1-2 | NA | TRBV9 | TGTGCCAGCAGCGTAGGGCAGGTTCTCGCTAACTATGGCTACACCTTC | CASSVGQVLANYGYTF
14 | TRBD1 | TRBJ1-5 | NA | TRBV30 | TGTGCCTGGAGGAACAGGGGGCGCAATTGGCCCCAGCATTTT | CAWRNRGRNWPQHF
15 | TRBD2 | TRBJ2-7 | NA | TRBV6-5 | TGTGCCAGCAGCCGTGGGGGGAGCGGGGCCTACGAGCAGTACTTC | CASSRGGSGAYEQYF
14 | NA | TRBJ1-2 | NA | TRBV11-2 | TGTGCCAGCAGCTTAAACCGGGCTAACTATGGCTACACCTTC | CASSLNRANYGYTF
14 | NA | TRBJ1-6 | NA | TRBV28 | TGTGCCAGCAGTCTAAGACAGAGAAATTCACCCCTCCACTTT | CASSLRQRNSPLHF
14 | NA | TRBJ1-2 | once | TRBV7-2 | TGTGCCAGCAGCCCTCTCGGGGGGTCCGCAGGCTACACCTTC | CASSPLGGSAGYTF
13 | TRBD1 | TRBJ2-2 | NA | TRBV4-2 | TGTGCCAGCCGACAGGGTAACACCGGGGAGCTGTTTTTT | CASRQGNTGELFF
14 | TRBD1 | TRBJ2-7 | NA | TRBV7-2 | TGTGCCAGCAGCAGTGGGACAGTTGGCTACGAGCAGTACTTC | CASSSGTVGYEQYF
15 | TRBD1 | TRBJ2-5 | NA | TRBV7-3 | TGTGCCAGCAGCTTAATAGGGGGCCGCACGGAAGAGCAGTACTTC | CASSLIGGRTEEQYF
14 | NA | TRBJ2-4 | NA | TRBV6-1 | TGTGCCAGCAGGACAACAGGGAGGGGAAACATTCAGTACTTC | CASRTTGRGNIQYF
14 | NA | TRBJ1-3 | NA | TRBV28 | TGTGCCAGCAGGCCTTACAGCTCTGGAAACACCATATATTTT | CASRPYSSGNTIYF